This TCR beta chain was recovered during a study of long-term antiretroviral therapy in people with HIV. Study at large: The 2015 immediate-ART recommendation was preceded by the earliest samples by about a decade. Points from the study as a whole: Repertoires with HIV possessed tighter CDR3 length spans than those of controls. Clones showing expansion before ART dominated the repertoire at all time points.

Survey-level resolution applied to immunoSEQ assay v3.0. Some clones are missing from TCRdb's copy, which holds only in-frame ones; the method was immunoSEQ multiplex PCR. The sample carries some 30,000 clones, approximately 85% recorded once. Among participants with HIV, every one received treatment in the United States. In regard to this clone: Antigen unknown.

In germline, CDR1 is KGHSH, CDR2 LQKENI. Trimming stripped 0 bases from V and 10 bases from J, with 12 bases between. The CDR3 is 13 residues long. The sequence was obtained from a young man with HIV. The source was unsorted PBMCs, collected 3.3 years after starting antiretroviral therapy. This chain joins TRBV18 and TRBJ1-1; no clear D. CDR3 sequence reads: CASSPPPSPRAFF. CDR3 nucleotides: TGTGCCAGCTCACCACCTCCCAGCCCGAGAGCTTTCTTT.